The 18 T cell receptor beta chains below come from one sample, sequenced in a study of OX40 agonist ivuxolimab in advanced cancers. Library construction relied on the immunoSEQ multiplex PCR assay. Drawn from immuneACCESS, this table holds only the in-frame rearrangements with V and J called that TCRdb kept. Clones are partly lost; checked studies trace under half to an unresolved V gene and leave the rest unexplained. This sample is represented by tens of thousands of clones; approximately 82% of them were singletons. Of the sample, 20% to 30% falls within the top ten clones. This material consisted of CD4+ or CD8+ T cells sorted from blood, taken in a trial of the OX40 agonist ivuxolimab. The receptors here all came from an adult with an advanced solid tumor such as melanoma, head and neck, liver or kidney cancer.

This clone was seen only once. V is TRBV27 and J is TRBJ2-5; TRBD1 matches 10 bases. V trimming: 2 bases; J trimming: 5 bases; junction bases outside the gene matches: 8. The CDR3 loop spans 16 amino acids. Germline CDR1 and CDR2: MNHEY and SMNVEV (reference sequence). The CDR3 DNA reads as TGTGCCAGCAGTTTAGGACAGGGGGATACGGCGGAGACCCAGTACTTC. Its protein product is CASSLGQGDTAETQYF.

The rearrangement links TRBV9 to TRBJ2-3, with D possibly TRBD1 on 5 matching bases. Trimming cost V 5 bases and J 4 bases, with 14 bases left between them. The germline V gene encodes CDR1 SGDLS and CDR2 YYNGEE. The CDR3 totals 14 residues. The CDR3 DNA is TGTGCCAGCAGTCAGTGGGGCGGACCAGATACGCAGTATTTT. It specifies CASSQWGGPDTQYF.

Comment on this clone: Different DNA sequences within this sample yield the same CDR3. The chain links TRBV6-6 to TRBJ2-1, with D perhaps TRBD1 (5 bases). CDR1 and CDR2 (germline): MNHNY, SVGAGI (reference sequence). Trimming took 0 bases from V and 8 from J, leaving 11 bases between them. CDR3 length: 14 residues. In DNA form, the CDR3 reads TGTGCCAGCAGTTACTCTCCAGGGCGAGATGAGCAGTTCTTC. This encodes CASSYSPGRDEQFF.

The chain has TRBV9 and TRBJ2-2; D uncertain. Germline V lookup: CDR1 SGDLS, CDR2 YYNGEE. Trimming cost V 4 bases and J 9 bases, with 7 bases left between them. The CDR3 length is 11 residues. CDR3: CASSTPRELFF. CDR3 coding DNA: TGTGCCAGCAGCACCCCCCGGGAGCTGTTTTTT.

CDR3 coding DNA: TGTGCCAGCAGTTACGTGGCCGGGGAGCTGTTTTTT. It translates to CASSYVAGELFF. The V and J genes are TRBV6-5 and TRBJ2-2; unclear D gene. The CDR3 spans 12 residues. V lost 2 bases and J lost 6, with 4 bases in between. Germline values: CDR1 MNHEY, CDR2 SVGAGI.

This rearrangement joins TRBV6-5 to TRBJ2-7; the D is unclear. Germline V gives CDR1 MNHEY, CDR2 SVGAGI. The V and J ends lost 3 bases and 7 bases respectively, with 10 bases between them. This CDR3 contains 12 residues. The CDR3 loop reads CASSYPLGEQYF. DNA for the CDR3: TGTGCCAGCAGTTATCCTCTGGGAGAGCAGTACTTC.

This clone was found once. This chain uses TRBV19 with TRBJ2-7; 7 bases fit TRBD1. The length of the CDR3 is 15 residues. Germline CDR1 is LNHDA and CDR2 is SQIVND (reference sequence). J gave up 4 bases and V 5 bases, and 11 bases lay outside the gene matches. The CDR3 DNA is TGTGCCAGTAGTTTCTTCTTGGGACAGAGTTACGAGCAGTACTTC. The encoded protein is CASSFFLGQSYEQYF.

The gene calls are TRBV18 and TRBJ2-1; 8 bases map to TRBD2. This CDR3 is built from 15 residues. After removal of 6 bases from V and 5 bases from J, the junction contained 9 bases not matched to a gene. CDR1 is KGHSH and CDR2 is LQKENI in the germline V gene. The CDR3 region is CASSPSGRVHNEQFF. The DNA of the CDR3 is TGTGCCAGCTCTCCGAGCGGGAGAGTCCACAATGAGCAGTTCTTC.

The rearrangement links TRBV6-5 to TRBJ1-5, with a tentative D call TRBD1 (5 bases). Germline values: CDR1 MNHEY, CDR2 SVGAGI. This CDR3 has 15 amino acids. The V end lost 5 bases, the J end lost 2 bases, and 13 bases lay between the germline ends. This CDR3 reads CASSLFGRGNQPQHF. CDR3 DNA: TGTGCCAGCAGTCTTTTTGGCAGGGGCAATCAGCCCCAGCATTTT.

The chain carries TRBV4-3 and TRBJ1-1; no clear D gene. The CDR3 spans 11 residues. V was trimmed by 3 bases and J by 5 bases, leaving 4 bases between them. Germline V gene lookup returns CDR1 LGHNA and CDR2 YSLEER. This chain's CDR3 is CASSHYTEAFF. The DNA of the CDR3 is TGCGCCAGCAGCCACTATACTGAAGCTTTCTTT.

This clone was observed a single time. The CDR3 sequence: CASREDRVLSYEQYF. The CDR3 DNA sequence: TGTGCCAGCAGAGAGGACAGAGTACTCTCCTACGAGCAGTACTTC. The chain employs TRBV2 and TRBJ2-7; D is possibly TRBD1 (6 bases). CDR1 and CDR2 from the germline V gene are SNHLY and FYNNEI. Trimming removed 6 bases at V and 0 bases at J, with 15 bases between. The CDR3 is 15 amino acids.

The V gene is TRBV6-5, the J gene TRBJ2-1; 9 bases match TRBD2. The trim removed 4 bases at V and 6 bases at J, leaving 1 base unmatched. The CDR3 runs to 13 residues. The V gene's germline CDR1 is MNHEY and CDR2 SVGAGI. The CDR3, as DNA: TGTGCCAGCAGTTTAGCGGGGGTCAATGAGCAGTTCTTC. Translated, it gives CASSLAGVNEQFF.

The chain carries TRBV4-3 and TRBJ2-7; TRBD1 agrees at 8 bases. Germline trimming cut 1 base from V and 5 bases from J; bases unmatched to any gene: 7. CDR1 and CDR2 (germline): LGHNA, YSLEER. The CDR3 contains 15 residues. For the CDR3, the DNA is TGCGCCAGCAGCCAAGGCGACAGGGGAGCCGACGAGCAGTACTTC. Its protein is CASSQGDRGADEQYF.

This clone came up many times. This rearrangement joins TRBV7-6 to TRBJ1-1; D unresolved. This CDR3 has 15 amino acids. Germline assignment: CDR1 SGHVS and CDR2 FNYEAQ. Trimming left V 1 base short and J 0 bases short, with 9 bases between. The CDR3 DNA is TGTGCCAGCAGCTTAGGCTCCAGCATGAACACTGAAGCTTTCTTT. This encodes CASSLGSSMNTEAFF.

This clone was found a few times. The chain joins TRBV25-1 to TRBJ2-5, with 7 bases identical to TRBD1. From germline, CDR1 is MGHDK and CDR2 SYGVNS. The CDR3 runs to 16 residues. The V segment lost 1 base and the J segment 1 base; nucleotides outside the gene matches: 6. CDR3 DNA sequence: TGTGCCAGCAGTGAATCCTCTACAGGGGTCCAAGAGACCCAGTACTTC. Residues: CASSESSTGVQETQYF.

The chain employs TRBV6-6 and TRBJ1-1; 7 nucleotides align to TRBD1. Germline CDR1 and CDR2: MNHNY and SVGAGI (reference sequence). The CDR3 sequence is 15 residues long. V lost 10 bases and J lost 1; bases outside the gene matches: 12. CDR3 sequence (DNA): TGTGCCACCTATCCGGGACAGAATACGAACACTGAAGCTTTCTTT. It yields the protein CATYPGQNTNTEAFF.

The rearrangement links TRBV19 to TRBJ2-1; D ambiguous. Looked up from germline, CDR1 is LNHDA and CDR2 is SQIVND (reference sequence). This CDR3 is built from 14 residues. V lost 3 bases to trimming and J lost 5 bases, with 11 bases between them. DNA of the CDR3: TGTGCCAGTAGTATTGGGTGGAGAGACAATGAGCAGTTCTTC. This codes for CASSIGWRDNEQFF.

This clone is classed as medium-sized (0.01 to 0.1%). V usage is TRBV25-1 and J usage is TRBJ2-3, with D unclear. The CDR3 length is 11 residues. With 8 bases removed from V and 6 bases from J, the gap between germline ends came to 9 bases. The germline V gene has CDR1 MGHDK and CDR2 SYGVNS. The CDR3 spells CASAAGDTQYF. The CDR3 bases are TGTGCCAGCGCAGCCGGGGATACGCAGTATTTT.